One sample yielded the 3 T cell receptor beta chains listed below, sequenced in a study of vaccination effects on CD4 cells after COVID-19. Assay: immunoSEQ multiplex PCR; the TCRdb copy retains only in-frame clones and omits some. The sample lists 50,000 to 75,000 clones; over 60% were seen once. CD4+ T cell isolation took place after nine to eleven days of culture. Their recognized antigens are unknown. The sample consisted of CD4+ T cells from PBMCs cultured without peptide, taken before COVID-19 vaccination. Every receptor here comes from a human donor who received a COVID-19 vaccine.

For the CDR3, the DNA is TGTGCCAGTACCCATGACAGGGGCAGAGGTAATGAAAAACTGTTTTTT. It specifies CASTHDRGRGNEKLFF. V is TRBV19 and J is TRBJ1-4, with TRBD1 identical over 8 bases. CDR1 is LNHDA and CDR2 is SQIVND in the germline V gene (reference sequence). V lost 7 bases and J lost 4; bases outside the gene matches: 11. CDR3 length: 16 amino acids. The entire variable domain, with the rest obtained from reference TRBV19 and TRBJ1-4, is as follows: DGGITQSPKYLFRKEGQNVTLSCEQNLNHDAMYWYRQDPGQGLRLIYYSQIVNDFQKGDIAEGYSVSREKKESFPLTVTSAQKNPTAFYLCASTHDRGRGNEKLFFGSGTQLSVL.

This chain links TRBV18 with TRBJ2-3; 14 nucleotides agree with TRBD2. This CDR3 has 16 amino acids. The germline V gene encodes CDR1 KGHSH and CDR2 LQKENI. Trimming took 3 bases from V and 9 from J; bases not matched to a gene: 8. Written as DNA, the CDR3 is TGTGCCAGCTCACCTAAGGGACTAGCGGGGGCATGGACGCAGTATTTT. Translating it yields CASSPKGLAGAWTQYF.

The chain has TRBV5-1 and TRBJ2-5; no firm D call. The CDR3 covers 14 residues. CDR1 is SGHRS and CDR2 is YFSETQ in the germline V gene. Trimming removed 6 bases from V and 2 bases from J, with 14 bases in between. The CDR3, as DNA: TGCGCCAGCACCCAAGGACGGATACAAGAGACCCAGTACTTC. Its protein is CASTQGRIQETQYF. The entire variable domain, with the rest obtained from reference TRBV5-1 and TRBJ2-5, is as follows: KAGVTQTPRYLIKTRGQQVTLSCSPISGHRSVSWYQQTPGQGLQFLFEYFSETQRNKGNFPGRFSGRQFSNSRSEMNVSTLELGDSALYLCASTQGRIQETQYFGPGTRLLVL.